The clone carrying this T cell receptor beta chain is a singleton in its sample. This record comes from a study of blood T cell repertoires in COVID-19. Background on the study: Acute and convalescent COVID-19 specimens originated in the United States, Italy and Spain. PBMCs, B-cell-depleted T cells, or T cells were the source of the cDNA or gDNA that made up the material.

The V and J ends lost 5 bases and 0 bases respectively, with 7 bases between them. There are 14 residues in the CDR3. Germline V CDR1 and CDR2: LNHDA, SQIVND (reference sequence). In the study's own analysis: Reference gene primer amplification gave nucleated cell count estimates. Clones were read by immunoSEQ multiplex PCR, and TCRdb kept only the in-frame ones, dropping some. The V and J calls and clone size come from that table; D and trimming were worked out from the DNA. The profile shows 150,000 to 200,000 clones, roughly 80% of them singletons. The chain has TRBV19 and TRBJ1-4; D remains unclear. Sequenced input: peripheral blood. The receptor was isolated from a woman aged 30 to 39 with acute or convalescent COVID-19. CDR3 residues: CASSGAATNEKLFF. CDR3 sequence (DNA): TGTGCCAGTAGTGGCGCGGCAACTAATGAAAAACTGTTTTTT.